This TCR beta chain is drawn from a study of T cells after yellow fever vaccination. The authors made TCR cDNA by 5'RACE template switching, adding a universal primer site and UMIs. TCRdb fed the 5' RACE reads into MiXCR, producing one record per CDR3 protein. The sample lists 100,000 to 150,000 distinct CDR3 sequences, under 8% occurring once. Study results and caveats: Once the booster was given, most primary-vaccination clones reappeared, at just under 98% for CD4 and roughly 91% for CD8.

This clonotype was picked up many times. Its antigen is unidentified. CDR1 is LNHNV, CDR2 YYDKDF, per germline (reference sequence). The CDR3 runs to 15 residues. Trimming left V 4 bases short and J 1 base short, with 11 bases between. The receptor's source is a man in his late teens or twenties who received the YFV17D yellow fever vaccine. The V call is TRBV15, the J call TRBJ2-4; tentative D call: TRBD1 (6 bases). Sample: CD4+ T cells sorted from PBMCs, taken approximately 11 days after the first yellow fever vaccination. The CDR3 sequence is CATSKTGNAKNIQYF. The CDR3 DNA follows: TGTGCCACCAGCAAAACAGGGAATGCCAAAAACATTCAGTACTTC.